This entry concerns a single TCR beta chain. The sample is drawn from a study of control samples from healthy donors and cancer patients. The CDR3 has 12 residues. V lost 5 bases and J 0 bases, leaving 4 bases between the germline ends. Germline CDR1 is SGHNT and CDR2 is YENEEA. This table comes from immunoSEQ multiplex PCR, and its TCRdb copy is limited to in-frame clones, with some not included. The profile covers under 130,000 clones, with more than 85% appearing a single time and under 20% taken by the ten largest. Sequences were obtained from PBMCs. The chain couples TRBV11-3 to TRBJ1-1; no clear D gene. The TCR sequence derives from a man in his sixties with lung cancer. The CDR3 DNA reads as TGTGCCAGCAGCCGTCTGAACACTGAAGCTTTCTTT. This encodes CASSRLNTEAFF.